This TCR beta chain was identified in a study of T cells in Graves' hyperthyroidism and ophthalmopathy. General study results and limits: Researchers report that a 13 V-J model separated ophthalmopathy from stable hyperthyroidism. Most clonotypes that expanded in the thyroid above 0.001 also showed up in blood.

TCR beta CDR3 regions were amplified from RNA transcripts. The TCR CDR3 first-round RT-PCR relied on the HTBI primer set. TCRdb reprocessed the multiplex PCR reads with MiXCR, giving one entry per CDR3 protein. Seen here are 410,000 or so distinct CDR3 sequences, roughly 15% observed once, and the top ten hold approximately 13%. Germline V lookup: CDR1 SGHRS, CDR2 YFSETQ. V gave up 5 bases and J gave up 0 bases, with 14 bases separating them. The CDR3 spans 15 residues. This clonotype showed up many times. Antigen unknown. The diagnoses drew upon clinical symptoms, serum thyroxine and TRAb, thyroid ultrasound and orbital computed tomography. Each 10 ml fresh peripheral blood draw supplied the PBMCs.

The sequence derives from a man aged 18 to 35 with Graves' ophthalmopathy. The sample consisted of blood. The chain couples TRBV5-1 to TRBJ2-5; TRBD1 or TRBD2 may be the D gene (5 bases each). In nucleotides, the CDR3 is TGCGCCAGCAGTTCCGCAGGGACGTACCAAGAGACCCAGTACTTC. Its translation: CASSSAGTYQETQYF. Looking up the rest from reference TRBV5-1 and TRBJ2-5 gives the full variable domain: KAGVTQTPRYLIKTRGQQVTLSCSPISGHRSVSWYQQTPGQGLQFLFEYFSETQRNKGNFPGRFSGRQFSNSRSEMNVSTLELGDSALYLCASSSAGTYQETQYFGPGTRLLVL.